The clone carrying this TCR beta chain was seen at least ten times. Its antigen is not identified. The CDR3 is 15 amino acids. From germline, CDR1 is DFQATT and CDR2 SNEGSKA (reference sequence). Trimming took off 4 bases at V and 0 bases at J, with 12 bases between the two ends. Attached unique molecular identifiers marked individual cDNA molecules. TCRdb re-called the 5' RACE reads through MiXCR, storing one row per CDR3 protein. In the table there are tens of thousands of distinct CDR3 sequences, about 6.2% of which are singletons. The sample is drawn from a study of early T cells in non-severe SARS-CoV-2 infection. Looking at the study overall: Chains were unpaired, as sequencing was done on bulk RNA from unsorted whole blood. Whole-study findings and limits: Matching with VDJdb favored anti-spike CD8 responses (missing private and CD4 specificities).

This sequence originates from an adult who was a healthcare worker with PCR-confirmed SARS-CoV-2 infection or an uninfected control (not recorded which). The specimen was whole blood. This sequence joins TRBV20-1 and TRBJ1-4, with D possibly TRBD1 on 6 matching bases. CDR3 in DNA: TGCAGTGCTAAGGACAGCCAGGCAACTAATGAAAAACTGTTTTTT. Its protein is CSAKDSQATNEKLFF.